The entry below gives a single T cell receptor beta chain sequence along with its context. CDR1 and CDR2 (germline): MNHEY, SMNVEV (reference sequence). The junction had 21 bases not matched to a gene; V was cut back by 2 bases and J by 10 bases. CDR3 length: 19 amino acids. The data belong to a study of blood T cell repertoires in COVID-19. Under the authors' procedure: By means of reference gene primer amplification, nucleated cell counts were estimated. The protocol was immunoSEQ multiplex PCR, while the TCRdb copy is restricted to in-frame clones and leaves out a portion. The V and J calls and the clone size are those of that table, but D and trimming were determined from the DNA. The sample carries about 200,000 clones, approximately 91% recorded once.

The source material was peripheral blood. This rearrangement joins TRBV27 to TRBJ2-1; 9 nucleotides align to TRBD1. The clonotype originates from a woman between 40 and 55 years old who had recovered from COVID-19. The CDR3 here is CASSLKGTGPRRWFSEQFF. The CDR3 DNA sequence: TGTGCCAGCAGTTTAAAAGGGACAGGGCCCCGCCGGTGGTTTTCGGAGCAGTTCTTC.